The rows below give T cell receptor beta chains drawn from one sample of a study of CD8+ T cells in alopecia areata. Libraries were prepared by immunoSEQ multiplex PCR; TCRdb keeps only in-frame clonotypes and omits some of them. The sample comprises approximately 300,000 clones, more than 45% of which are singletons, and around 1.7% rests with the top ten. Sequenced here: CD4+ T cells sorted from blood, sampled at week 24, from a patient treated with tofacitinib. The receptors come from a human donor with alopecia areata. The CDR3 runs from the conserved cysteine through the conserved F or W. The D gene is left open where the match is weak. Part of the rows lack a size; the others show once, few, many or a class for expanded clones.

>few|TRBJ2-1|TRBD2|TRBV5-1
TGCGCCAGCAGCTCCGTTACTAGCGGGGGTGGCTATGAGCAGTTCTTC
CASSSVTSGGGYEQFF
>.|TRBJ1-5|.|TRBV30
TGTGCCTGGAGTTACGACAGTCATCAGCCCCAGCATTTT
CAWSYDSHQPQHF
>once|TRBJ2-2|.|TRBV30
TGTGCCTCCTCGGGCAGGCGACACTCCGCGAACACCGGGGAGCTGTTTTTT
CASSGRRHSANTGELFF
>.|TRBJ2-7|.|TRBV5-1
TGCGCCAGCAGCTTGGAACTTTCTAAGGAGCAGTACTTC
CASSLELSKEQYF
>.|TRBJ1-2|.|TRBV7-2
TGTGCCAGCAGCGCTTCGCGGGGAGCTAACTATGGCTACACCTTC
CASSASRGANYGYTF
>few|TRBJ2-7|.|TRBV21-1
TGTGCCAGCAGCCCGCGGACAGGGGGGAGCCACGAGCAGTACTTC
CASSPRTGGSHEQYF
>.|TRBJ1-6|.|TRBV2
TGTGCCAGCAGTGCCCGGACGGCGGATTCACCCCTCCACTTT
CASSARTADSPLHF
>.|TRBJ2-5|TRBD2|TRBV4-2
TGTGCCAGCAGCCAAGGGACTAGCGGTATCCAAGAGACCCAGTACTTC
CASSQGTSGIQETQYF
>.|TRBJ1-2|TRBD1|TRBV19
TGTGCCAGTGGCCCGGGACAGATCTTTGATGGCTACACCTTC
CASGPGQIFDGYTF
>.|TRBJ2-3|TRBD1|TRBV11-1
TGTGCCAGCAGCACCCGGGACAGGTTCACAGATACGCAGTATTTT
CASSTRDRFTDTQYF
>few|TRBJ1-2|.|TRBV29-1
TGCAGCGTTGAAGTGGGAATCGGAGGCTACACCTTC
CSVEVGIGGYTF
>once|TRBJ2-7|TRBD2|TRBV7-3
TGTGCCAGCAGCCAGCCGGGACTAGCGGTCGAAGAGCAGTACTTC
CASSQPGLAVEEQYF
>.|TRBJ2-2|.|TRBV5-1
TGCGCCAGCAGCTCCGGTTTCCAGATTAACACCGGGGAGCTGTTTTTT
CASSSGFQINTGELFF
>.|TRBJ2-1|TRBD1|TRBV7-9
TGTGCCAGCAGCTCGAGGACAGGGGCGGGGAATGAGCAGTTCTTC
CASSSRTGAGNEQFF
>few|TRBJ1-5|.|TRBV6-4
TGTGCCAGCAGTGGATCCACGGGGAGAGATCAGCCCCAGCATTTT
CASSGSTGRDQPQHF
>.|TRBJ1-6|.|TRBV20-1
TGCAGTGCTAGGGCCGGGCAGCTCTACCACTTT
CSARAGQLYHF
>.|TRBJ1-1|.|TRBV2
TGTGCCAGCAGTGAGGATTCGGCTGTGAACACTGAAGCTTTCTTT
CASSEDSAVNTEAFF
>.|TRBJ1-5|.|TRBV15
TGTGCCACCAGCAGGGCTTTGGACCAGCCCCAGCATTTT
CATSRALDQPQHF
>.|TRBJ2-7|TRBD1|TRBV29-1
TGCAGCGTACCGGGACAGGGGGACCACGAGCAGTACTTC
CSVPGQGDHEQYF
>.|TRBJ2-7|.|TRBV10-3
TGTGCCTCACGAGGGGAGGGGGCGAACGAGCAGTACTTC
CASRGEGANEQYF
>.|TRBJ2-2|TRBD2|TRBV4-1
TGCGCCAGCAGCCGACATAGCGGGGGGGCACGCATCGGGGAGCTGTTTTTT
CASSRHSGGARIGELFF
>few|TRBJ2-1|.|TRBV9
TGTGCCAGCAGCGTAGCAGGGGGGCCGTATAGTAATGAGCAGTTCTTC
CASSVAGGPYSNEQFF
>.|TRBJ2-5|.|TRBV29-1
TGCAGCGTTCGGTCCCGCTTAGCTGAGACCCAGTACTTC
CSVRSRLAETQYF
>.|TRBJ1-1|.|TRBV29-1
TGCAGCGTTGAAGGGGCAGTCACTGAAGCTTTCTTT
CSVEGAVTEAFF
>.|TRBJ1-2|.|TRBV27
TGTGCCAGCAGTATTGGCCGTTTTACCCCGAGTGGCTACACCTTC
CASSIGRFTPSGYTF
>few|TRBJ2-5|.|TRBV9
TGTGCCAGCAGCGTTCAGGGGGGGCCCTGGCATGGGACCCAGTACTTC
CASSVQGGPWHGTQYF